What follows are 15 T cell receptor beta chains derived from one specimen sequenced in a study of T cell repertoires in cytomegalovirus infection. Each CDR3 protein is one row after TCRdb ran MiXCR on the reads. The data hold 110,000 to 150,000 distinct CDR3 sequences, with 32% observed a single time. For these receptors, no antigen is known. Sequencing used CD8+ T cells from cultured PBMCs, obtained from culture after CMV antigen stimulation. These receptors originate from a human donor in good health (CMV status not recorded). Some clones in this sample may be carry-over from other donors' samples.

This clonotype was counted a few times. The chain combines TRBV5-1 with TRBJ2-5; TRBD2 aligns across 7 bases. CDR3 size: 16 residues. V lost 0 bases, J lost 4 bases, and 9 bases stayed unmatched. Germline values: CDR1 SGHRS, CDR2 YFSETQ. CDR3 in amino acids: CASSLEWGGMAETQYF. The DNA of the CDR3 is TGCGCCAGCAGCTTGGAGTGGGGAGGGATGGCAGAGACCCAGTACTTC.

This clonotype was seen repeatedly, ten times or more. The chain couples TRBV12-3 or TRBV12-4 to TRBJ1-5; D might be TRBD1 (5 bases). With 3 bases removed from V and 6 bases from J, the gap between germline ends came to 9 bases. The CDR3 sequence is 13 residues long. The CDR3, as DNA: TGTGCCAGCAGTTTGGGGGGGACTCAGCCCCAGCATTTT. Translated, it gives CASSLGGTQPQHF.

The table lists this clonotype with a few counts. The gene calls are TRBV2 and TRBJ1-1; D is possibly TRBD1 (5 bases). The CDR3 runs to 12 residues. CDR1 is SNHLY, CDR2 FYNNEI, per germline. V was shortened by 10 bases and J by 6 bases, with 15 bases between the two germline ends. The CDR3 nucleotides are TGTGCCACCCAGCCCAGGGTCTCTGAAGCTTTCTTT. Protein: CATQPRVSEAFF. Supplemented by reference TRBV2 and TRBJ1-1, the full variable domain reads EPEVTQTPSHQVTQMGQEVILRCVPISNHLYFYWYRQILGQKVEFLVSFYNNEISEKSEIFDDQFSVERPDGSNFTLKIRSTKLEDSAMYFCATQPRVSEAFFGQGTRLTVV.

The CDR3 DNA is TGCGCCAGCAGCCACGGGACCACTAGCACAGATACGCAGTATTTT. It is translated as CASSHGTTSTDTQYF. The rearrangement uses TRBV4-1 and TRBJ2-3; either TRBD1 or TRBD2 may fit D (5 bases each). V lost 3 bases, J lost 0 bases, and 10 bases lay in between. The CDR3 is 15 amino acids. Germline V gives CDR1 MGHRA, CDR2 YSYEKL.

The sample holds many counts of this clonotype. The CDR3: CASSHRRMGQETQYF. CDR3 nucleotide sequence: TGTGCCAGCAGCCACCGCCGGATGGGGCAAGAGACCCAGTACTTC. The rearrangement uses TRBV7-9 and TRBJ2-5; D is uncertain. From germline, CDR1 is SEHNR and CDR2 FQNEAQ (reference sequence). V was cut by 5 bases and J by 2 bases, with 15 bases left in between. The CDR3 has 15 amino acids.

This clonotype turned up a few times. Written as DNA, the CDR3 is TGTGCCAGCAGCTTATTGGGGGGAGATACGCAGTATTTT. Protein sequence: CASSLLGGDTQYF. V gene TRBV7-9 combines with J gene TRBJ2-3; possibly TRBD2 for D (6 bases). The CDR3 covers 13 residues. Germline V gives CDR1 SEHNR, CDR2 FQNEAQ (reference sequence). Trimming stripped 2 bases from V and 5 bases from J, with 8 bases between. Full variable domain (missing parts from reference TRBV7-9 and TRBJ2-3): DTGVSQNPRHKITKRGQNVTFRCDPISEHNRLYWYRQTLGQGPEFLTYFQNEAQLEKSRLLSDRFSAERPKGSFSTLEIQRTEQGDSAMYLCASSLLGGDTQYFGPGTRLTVL.

This clonotype turned up a few times. This chain links TRBV5-1 with TRBJ1-2; no clear D. Trimming shortened V by 3 bases and J by 6 bases, and 12 bases separated the two germline ends. This CDR3 region has 13 residues. Germline-derived CDR1 and CDR2 are SGHRS and YFSETQ. The CDR3 protein is CASSSGSGDGYTF. CDR3 sequence (DNA): TGCGCCAGCAGCTCAGGAAGCGGCGATGGCTACACCTTC.

This clonotype was observed a handful of times. This chain uses TRBV7-9 with TRBJ1-3; TRBD1 might be the D (5 bases). The V and J ends lost 8 bases and 10 bases respectively, with 15 bases between them. The CDR3 contains 12 residues. From germline, CDR1 is SEHNR and CDR2 FQNEAQ (reference sequence). DNA of the CDR3: TGTGCCAGCGAGGGGACTGACCCAACCATATATTTT. Encoded protein: CASEGTDPTIYF.

The CDR3, as DNA: TGTGCAGGACGGGCAGGGGTCGGTTCACCCCTCCACTTT. It is translated as CAGRAGVGSPLHF. This chain connects TRBV6-5 to TRBJ1-6; possibly TRBD1 for D (6 bases). Germline V gives CDR1 MNHEY, CDR2 SVGAGI. The CDR3 runs 13 residues.

This clonotype was seen a single time. The chain joins TRBV7-3 to TRBJ1-2; TRBD1 agrees at 8 bases. The germline V gene has CDR1 SGHTA and CDR2 FQGTGA. This CDR3 spans 16 amino acids. The ends lost 4 bases at V and 4 bases at J; junction bases unmatched: 11. This CDR3 is CASSSSGTGSPYGYTF. CDR3 sequence (DNA): TGTGCCAGCAGCTCTTCTGGGACAGGCAGCCCCTATGGCTACACCTTC. The complete variable domain, with remaining parts taken from reference TRBV7-3 and TRBJ1-2, reads GAGVSQTPSNKVTEKGKYVELRCDPISGHTALYWYRQSLGQGPEFLIYFQGTGAADDSGLPNDRFFAVRPEGSVSTLKIQRTERGDSAVYLCASSSSGTGSPYGYTFGSGTRLTVV.

The table lists this clonotype with many counts. The chain links TRBV6-1 to TRBJ2-5, with 8 bases aligning to TRBD2. The germline gives CDR1 MNHNS, CDR2 SASEGT. The CDR3 spans 15 residues. V gave up 7 bases and J gave up 2 bases; unmatched junction bases: 9. This CDR3 is CASMRRGVKQETQYF. The CDR3 DNA is TGTGCCAGCATGAGGCGGGGGGTAAAGCAAGAGACCCAGTACTTC.

Note on this clonotype: A much more abundant neighbour one base away suggests this may be a read error. This rearrangement joins TRBV27 to TRBJ1-2, with TRBD1 identical over 9 bases. CDR3 length: 15 amino acids. Germline V lookup: CDR1 MNHEY, CDR2 SMNVEV (reference sequence). V was pared by 3 bases and J by 10 bases, with 12 bases of the junction left unmatched. The CDR3 coding sequence is TGTGCCAGCAGTTTTAAACGGGACAGGGTAGGGGACTACACCTTC. It encodes CASSFKRDRVGDYTF.

Details on this clonotype: A much larger clone differs by one base, so this may be a read error. The rearrangement links TRBV7-6 to TRBJ2-1; D gene uncertain. Germline V gene lookup returns CDR1 SGHVS and CDR2 FNYEAQ. The CDR3 totals 14 residues. The CDR3 coding sequence is TGTGCCAGCAGCCTCGAAACGTCCTACAATGGGCAGTTCTTC. Translated: CASSLETSYNGQFF.

This clonotype came up many times. This rearrangement joins TRBV12-3 or TRBV12-4 to TRBJ1-1; maybe TRBD1 (5 bases). CDR3 length: 13 amino acids. V lost 10 bases and J 10 bases, leaving 22 bases between the germline ends. The CDR3 spells CATPTGGPSGAFF. CDR3 coding DNA: TGTGCCACCCCGACGGGGGGTCCAAGTGGAGCTTTCTTT.

The J gene is TRBJ2-2, the V gene TRBV13; D might be TRBD2 (5 bases). Trimming stripped 2 bases from V and 9 bases from J, with 16 bases between. Germline CDR1 is PRHDT and CDR2 is FYEKMQ (reference sequence). This CDR3 contains 15 residues. The CDR3 region has the DNA TGTGCCAGCAGCTTACGGGGTTTCGAGACACGGGAGCTGTTTTTT. Protein sequence: CASSLRGFETRELFF.